This TCR beta chain was sequenced during a study of blood T cell repertoires in COVID-19. Overall study context: Spain, Italy and the United States supplied samples that represented acute and convalescent COVID-19. Sources were T cells, B-cell-depleted T cells, or PBMCs; the material itself was cDNA or gDNA.

Authors' analysis steps: Using reference gene primer amplification, nucleated cell counts were estimated. Only in-frame clones appear in the TCRdb table, and some are missing; sequencing was by immunoSEQ multiplex PCR. From that table come the V and J calls and clone size; the DNA was used to work out D and trimming. Seen here are fewer than 250,000 clones, around 85% observed once, and the top ten hold 1.1%. Trimming stripped 6 bases from V and 0 bases from J, with 14 bases between. CDR3 length equals 15 residues. In germline, CDR1 is MNHEY, CDR2 SVGAGI. The V call is TRBV6-5, the J call TRBJ1-2, with a tentative D call TRBD1 (5 bases). Sequencing input: peripheral blood. This receptor was identified in a man aged 25-45 years with acute or convalescent COVID-19. CDR3 sequence (DNA): TGTGCCAGCAGACTCGTACAGGATACTAACTATGGCTACACCTTC. The encoded protein is CASRLVQDTNYGYTF.